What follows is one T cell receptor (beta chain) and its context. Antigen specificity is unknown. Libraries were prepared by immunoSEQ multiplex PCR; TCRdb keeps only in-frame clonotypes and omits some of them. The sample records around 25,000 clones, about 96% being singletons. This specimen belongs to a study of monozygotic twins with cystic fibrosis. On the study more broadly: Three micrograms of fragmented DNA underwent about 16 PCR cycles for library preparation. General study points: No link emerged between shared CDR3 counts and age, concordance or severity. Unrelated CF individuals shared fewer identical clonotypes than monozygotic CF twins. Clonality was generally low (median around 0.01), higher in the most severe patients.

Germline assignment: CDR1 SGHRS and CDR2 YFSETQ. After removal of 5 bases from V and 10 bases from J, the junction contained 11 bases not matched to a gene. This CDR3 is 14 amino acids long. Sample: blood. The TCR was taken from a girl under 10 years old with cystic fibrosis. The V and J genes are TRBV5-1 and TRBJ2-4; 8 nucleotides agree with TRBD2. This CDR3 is CASSSPGLGLIQYF. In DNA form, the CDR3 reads TGCGCCAGCAGTTCTCCGGGACTAGGTCTAATTCAGTACTTC. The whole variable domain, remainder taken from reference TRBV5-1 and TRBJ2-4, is KAGVTQTPRYLIKTRGQQVTLSCSPISGHRSVSWYQQTPGQGLQFLFEYFSETQRNKGNFPGRFSGRQFSNSRSEMNVSTLELGDSALYLCASSSPGLGLIQYFGAGTRLSVL.